Listed below are T cell receptor beta chains from one sample, sequenced in a study of T-cell reconstitution after alpha-beta-depleted transplantation in children. From the PCR reads, TCRdb called clonotypes with MiXCR, one entry per CDR3 protein. The profile shows 350,000 to 400,000 distinct CDR3 sequences, approximately 12% of them singletons. The sample was PBMCs, taken from the stem cell graft. These receptors were taken from a human donor who donated a stem cell graft to a child with Fanconi anemia. Each CDR3 is given without its conserved first and last residue. The order of the fields is V gene, CDR3 protein.

TRBV6-1 ASSRDRDYYEQY
TRBV11-2 ASSRRTLQGAETQY
TRBV11-1 ASSSQGWLNYNEQF
TRBV5-1 ASSPGTENVKY
TRBV5-1 ASSLEVGAYNEQF
TRBV20-1 SAAQPGPMNTEAF
TRBV12-3/TRBV12-4 ASSPRDERTRLMSGELF
TRBV6-5 ASSYREGDTEAF
TRBV9 ASSADGGTIVEQY
TRBV4-2 ASSPEGLGTNEKLF
TRBV3-1 ASSQGDSRRT
TRBV4-3 ASSLRGDGELF
TRBV5-1 ASSWSSGPYEQY
TRBV11-2 ASSNQVQQF
TRBV4-3 ASSQDRQRDYNEQF
TRBV6-5 ASSYSVNTGELF
TRBV18 ASSGLAGYNEQF
TRBV6-1 ASSPPGLGETQY
TRBV5-1 ASSPGRSSGANVLT
TRBV29-1 SVEVSDGTEAF
TRBV5-5 ASSLVQEYSPLH
TRBV7-8 ASSFQRGGYREQY
TRBV7-8 ASSPRGAGYT
TRBV4-3 ASSQGIVNQPQH
TRBV6-2/TRBV6-3 ASSSGSTVGEQY
TRBV7-8 ASSSTAGFGTQY
TRBV5-5 AEGGPEETQY
TRBV20-1 SAKIDRWGTDTQY
TRBV6-1 ASSELYTGYGYT
TRBV5-6 ASSRGTRGDTQY
TRBV20-1 SARDRAYEQY
TRBV27 ASSQGQNYGYT
TRBV5-1 ASSPQGGVYEQY
TRBV6-5 ASSYRLQGSNSPLH
TRBV9 ASSGATRDSPIATNEKLF
TRBV5-1 ASSSREDRGNTEAF
TRBV5-6 ASTVSRGAGPHEQF